The 26 T cell receptor beta chains reported below all come from one sample, sequenced in a study of blood T cells in healthy people across ages. The authors ran a second PCR of 7 to 11 cycles using a sample-barcoded 5' primer and a J-beta primer mix. TCRdb analysed the 5' RACE reads with MiXCR anew, one entry per CDR3 protein. Seen here are 500,000 to 700,000 distinct CDR3 sequences, roughly 30% observed once, and the top ten hold approximately 14%. Sequenced material: blood. All receptors come from a woman older than 75 in good health.

This clonotype turned up a few times. A much larger clone differs by one base, so this may be a read error. V usage is TRBV20-1 and J usage is TRBJ2-5, with 9 nucleotides matching TRBD2. There are 14 residues in the CDR3. The germline gives CDR1 DFQATT, CDR2 SNEGSKA (reference sequence). The V gene end was trimmed by 7 bases and the J gene end by 5 bases; junction bases not matched to a gene: 11. The CDR3 bases are TGCAGTGTTGGAGGGACTAGCAGGCTGGAGACCCAGTACTTC. Amino acid sequence: CSVGGTSRLETQYF.

The chain employs TRBV5-1 and TRBJ1-4; D is unclear. V lost 0 bases, J lost 3 bases, and 3 bases lay in between. The CDR3 is 13 amino acids. The germline gives CDR1 SGHRS, CDR2 YFSETQ. In nucleotides, the CDR3 is TGCGCCAGCAGCTTGGAGGCTAATGAAAAACTGTTTTTT. Translating gives CASSLEANEKLFF.

This sequence joins TRBV20-1 and TRBJ2-3, with TRBD2 identical over 14 bases. The CDR3 has 15 residues. The trim removed 2 bases at V and 6 bases at J, leaving 4 bases unmatched. The germline gives CDR1 DFQATT, CDR2 SNEGSKA (reference sequence). This CDR3 is CSARPGLAGGDTQYF. In nucleotides, the CDR3 is TGCAGTGCTAGACCAGGACTAGCGGGAGGTGATACGCAGTATTTT.

This clonotype was seen repeatedly, ten times or more. The chain uses TRBV7-2 and TRBJ1-5; D gene unclear. Germline loops: CDR1 SGHTA, CDR2 FQGNSA. The germline V and J ends were trimmed by 1 base and 0 bases, with 4 bases remaining between them. The length of the CDR3 is 14 residues. In DNA, the CDR3 is TGTGCCAGCAGCTTAGGGGTTAGCAATCAGCCCCAGCATTTT. Its translation: CASSLGVSNQPQHF.

The V call is TRBV2, the J call TRBJ1-1; 8 bases align to TRBD1. Germline CDR1 and CDR2: SNHLY and FYNNEI. Unmatched junction bases numbered 7, after V lost 1 base and J lost 6 bases. CDR3 length: 15 residues. CDR3 sequence reads: CASSEGRGRPPEAFF. In nucleotides, the CDR3 is TGTGCCAGCAGTGAAGGCAGGGGGCGCCCCCCTGAAGCTTTCTTT.

The CDR3 bases are TGTGCCAGCAGCAGATCCCACACAACGGATCTAGCTTTCTTT. As protein: CASSRSHTTDLAFF. The V and J genes are TRBV11-2 and TRBJ1-1; no clear D gene. The CDR3 spans 14 residues. Trimming took 5 bases from V and 10 from J, leaving 20 bases between them. The germline V gene has CDR1 SGHAT and CDR2 FQNNGV.

J is TRBJ1-3 and V is TRBV7-2, with D maybe TRBD1 (5 bases). The CDR3 has 17 residues. V lost 2 bases to trimming and J lost 0 bases, with 14 bases between them. Germline loops: CDR1 SGHTA, CDR2 FQGNSA. This chain's CDR3 is CASSLSTTGSSGNTIYF. The DNA for the CDR3 is TGTGCCAGCAGCTTATCGACCACAGGCAGCTCTGGAAACACCATATATTTT.

This clonotype was seen repeatedly, ten times or more. The rearrangement joins TRBV27 to TRBJ2-5, with TRBD2 matching over 12 bases. The V gene end was trimmed by 2 bases and the J gene end by 4 bases; junction bases not matched to a gene: 2. Germline V gene lookup returns CDR1 MNHEY and CDR2 SMNVEV (reference sequence). This CDR3 comprises 15 residues. CDR3 nucleotides: TGTGCCAGCAGTTTAGGGACTAGCGGGCGAGAGACCCAGTACTTC. It codes for CASSLGTSGRETQYF.

As regards this clonotype: A much larger clone lies a single base off, so this may be a read error. V and J are TRBV7-9 and TRBJ2-1, with D possibly being TRBD2 (6 bases). Looked up from germline, CDR1 is SEHNR and CDR2 is FQNEAQ (reference sequence). This CDR3 is built from 13 residues. Trimming left V 8 bases short and J 9 bases short, with 17 bases between. This CDR3 reads CASGSGSEGEQFF. In nucleotides, the CDR3 is TGTGCCAGCGGCTCCGGGAGTGAGGGTGAGCAGTTCTTC.

This clonotype occurred many times. This chain links TRBV12-3 or TRBV12-4 with TRBJ2-3, with 8 nucleotides matching TRBD2. The trim removed 0 bases at V and 3 bases at J, leaving 8 bases unmatched. The length of the CDR3 is 17 residues. This chain's CDR3 is CASSLALGLAGTDTQYF. The DNA for the CDR3 is TGTGCCAGCAGTTTAGCGCTAGGGCTAGCGGGTACAGATACGCAGTATTTT.

The chain couples TRBV20-1 to TRBJ2-1, with TRBD1 as a possible D gene (6 bases). Looked up from germline, CDR1 is DFQATT and CDR2 is SNEGSKA (reference sequence). The CDR3 is 14 amino acids. V lost 0 bases, J lost 8 bases, and 14 bases lay in between. This chain's CDR3 is CSARDRNRADEQFF. The CDR3 nucleotides are TGCAGTGCTAGAGATCGTAACAGGGCGGATGAGCAGTTCTTC.

This clonotype was counted ten times or more. V gene TRBV7-2 combines with J gene TRBJ2-7, with TRBD1 matching 9 bases. Trimming at V came to 4 bases and at J to 5 bases, leaving 6 bases not matched to a gene. Germline V lookup: CDR1 SGHTA, CDR2 FQGNSA. This CDR3 is built from 14 residues. The CDR3 reads CASSYTGTGNEQYF. The CDR3 nucleotides read TGTGCCAGCAGCTACACCGGGACAGGGAACGAGCAGTACTTC.

This clonotype has only a few counts. V is TRBV20-1 and J is TRBJ2-7, with 11 bases identical to TRBD2. Germline V gene sequence: CDR1 DFQATT, CDR2 SNEGSKA (reference sequence). This CDR3 has 15 residues. The J segment lost 7 bases and the V segment lost 1 base, leaving 9 bases of the junction unmatched. CDR3 in amino acids: CSARGLAGTYNEQYF. CDR3 nucleotides: TGCAGTGCTAGAGGACTAGCGGGGACTTACAATGAGCAGTACTTC.

This clonotype was seen repeatedly, ten times or more. CDR3 nucleotide sequence: TGTGCCAGCACACAGACTACCTATGGCTACACCTTC. This translates into CASTQTTYGYTF. The chain joins TRBV6-1 to TRBJ1-2; no clear D gene. The CDR3 is made up of 12 amino acids. V gave up 7 bases and J gave up 4 bases, with 10 bases separating them. Germline CDR1 MNHNS, CDR2 SASEGT.

The CDR3 loop reads CATSSYRVAYEQYF. DNA of the CDR3: TGTGCCACCAGCAGCTACAGGGTCGCCTACGAGCAGTACTTC. The V call is TRBV15, the J call TRBJ2-7; weak D call: TRBD1 (6 bases). Trimming removed 3 bases from V and 2 bases from J, with 11 bases in between. This CDR3 contains 14 residues. Per the germline V gene, CDR1 is LNHNV and CDR2 is YYDKDF (reference sequence).

This clonotype has a handful of counts. The J gene is TRBJ2-2, the V gene TRBV12-3 or TRBV12-4; 8 nucleotides align to TRBD1. The CDR3 sequence is 15 residues long. V lost 0 bases, J lost 6 bases, and 3 bases stayed unmatched. The DNA for the CDR3 is TGTGCCAGCAGTTTAGCCGGACAGGGAGCCGGGGAGCTGTTTTTT. It specifies CASSLAGQGAGELFF.

This clonotype was seen a few times. The V gene is TRBV6-2 or TRBV6-3, the J gene TRBJ2-4; tentatively, D is TRBD1 (5 bases). The V end was cut by 4 bases, the J end by 2 bases, with 18 bases between. This CDR3 is built from 17 residues. The V gene's germline CDR1 is MNHEY and CDR2 SVGEGT. CDR3 DNA sequence: TGTGCCAGCAGTTTTTTCTTCGCCCAGGGTCCCAAAAACATTCAGTACTTC. Translation: CASSFFFAQGPKNIQYF.

This clonotype was observed at least ten times. The CDR3 DNA is TGTGCCAGCAGTGATACAGGGAGGGGAGTTTGGACAGATACGCAGTATTTT. It yields the protein CASSDTGRGVWTDTQYF. This chain links TRBV6-1 with TRBJ2-3; possible D gene TRBD2, 7 bases. This CDR3 has 17 amino acids. V lost 3 bases to trimming and J lost 3 bases, with 19 bases between them. Germline-derived CDR1 and CDR2 are MNHNS and SASEGT.

This clonotype was recorded only once. This chain joins TRBV20-1 and TRBJ2-1; TRBD2 matches 8 bases. The germline V gene encodes CDR1 DFQATT and CDR2 SNEGSKA (reference sequence). Unmatched junction bases numbered 21, after V lost 8 bases and J lost 12 bases. There are 15 residues in the CDR3. The CDR3 here is CSPQGFSGGPSGQFF. For the CDR3, the DNA is TGCAGTCCACAGGGATTCAGCGGGGGCCCATCCGGGCAGTTCTTC.

This clonotype was seen many times. The CDR3 region has the DNA TGTGCCAGCGGCCAGGGGCTTCAAGAGACCCAGTACTTC. It encodes CASGQGLQETQYF. The J gene is TRBJ2-5, the V gene TRBV7-6; possibly TRBD1 for D (6 bases). The CDR3 contains 13 residues. Germline V gene sequence: CDR1 SGHVS, CDR2 FNYEAQ. Trimming removed 8 bases at V and 2 bases at J, with 12 bases between.

The chain couples TRBV28 to TRBJ1-2; D is unresolved. CDR1 MDHEN and CDR2 SYDVKM come from the germline V gene. Deletions cut 4 bases from V and 10 bases from J, with 13 bases between. CDR3 length equals 12 residues. The CDR3 DNA reads TGTGCCAGCAGTTCCACTCTACGGGACTACACCTTC. Its protein product is CASSSTLRDYTF.

V and J are TRBV11-3 and TRBJ2-5; the D gene could be TRBD1 or TRBD2 (5 bases each). Trimming removed 4 bases from V and 0 bases from J, with 12 bases in between. The V gene's germline CDR1 is SGHNT and CDR2 YENEEA. This CDR3 spans 15 amino acids. The CDR3: CASSSSQGHQETQYF. CDR3 DNA: TGTGCCAGCAGCTCTTCCCAGGGACACCAAGAGACCCAGTACTTC. The variable domain in full, with the rest retrieved from reference TRBV11-3 and TRBJ2-5, is EAGVVQSPRYKIIEKKQPVAFWCNPISGHNTLYWYLQNLGQGPELLIRYENEEAVDDSQLPKDRFSAERLKGVDSTLKIQPAELGDSAVYLCASSSSQGHQETQYFGPGTRLLVL.

Concerning this clonotype itself: It may be a read error: a sequence one base away is much more abundant. The chain joins TRBV7-9 to TRBJ2-1, with D perhaps TRBD1 (5 bases). Germline loops: CDR1 SEHNR, CDR2 FQNEAQ (reference sequence). The CDR3 has 15 amino acids. V was shortened by 4 bases and J by 13 bases, with 23 bases between the two germline ends. The CDR3 coding sequence is TGTGCCAGCAGCTACTCCAGGGTTCGACAAGAGACCCAGTTCTTC. It encodes CASSYSRVRQETQFF.

As concerns this clonotype: Compared with germline, one end of the junction differs, possibly owing to a read error. The chain uses TRBV4-2 and TRBJ2-3; D call uncertain. In germline, CDR1 is LGHNA, CDR2 YNFKEQ. CDR3 length equals 18 residues. The CDR3 region is CAGSQEDGASGDPDTQYF. For the CDR3, the DNA is TGTGCCGGCAGCCAAGAAGACGGTGCTAGTGGGGATCCAGATACGCAGTATTTT.

The V and J genes are TRBV12-3 or TRBV12-4 and TRBJ2-3; TRBD1 matches 7 bases. V lost 5 bases to trimming and J lost 0 bases; unmatched junction nucleotides: 8. The CDR3 length is 16 residues. The CDR3 nucleotides read TGTGCCAGCAGTCACAACCGGGACAGCAGCACAGATACGCAGTATTTT. Protein product: CASSHNRDSSTDTQYF.

In this sample, this clonotype turned up once. J is TRBJ2-5 and V is TRBV12-3 or TRBV12-4; no reliable D call. V lost 2 bases and J 5 bases, leaving 9 bases between the germline ends. The CDR3 runs to 13 residues. The CDR3 DNA is TGTGCCAGCAGTTTAATGCAGTCGGAGACCCAGTACTTC. The encoded protein is CASSLMQSETQYF.